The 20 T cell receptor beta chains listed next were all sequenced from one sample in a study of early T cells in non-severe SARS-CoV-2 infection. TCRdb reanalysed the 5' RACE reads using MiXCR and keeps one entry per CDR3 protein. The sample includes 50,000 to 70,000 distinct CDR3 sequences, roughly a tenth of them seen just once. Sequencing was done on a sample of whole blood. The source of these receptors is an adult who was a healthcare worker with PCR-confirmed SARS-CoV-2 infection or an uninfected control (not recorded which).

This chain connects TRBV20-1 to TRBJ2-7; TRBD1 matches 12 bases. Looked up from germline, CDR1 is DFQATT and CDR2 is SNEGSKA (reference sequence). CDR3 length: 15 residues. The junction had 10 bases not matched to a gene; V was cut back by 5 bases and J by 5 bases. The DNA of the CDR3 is TGCAGTGCTCGGAATCCGGGACAGGGGGCCAACGAGCAGTACTTC. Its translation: CSARNPGQGANEQYF.

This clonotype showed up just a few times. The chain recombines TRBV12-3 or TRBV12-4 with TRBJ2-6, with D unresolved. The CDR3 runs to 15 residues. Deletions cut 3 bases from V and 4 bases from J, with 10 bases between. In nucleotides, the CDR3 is TGTGCCAGCAGTTTTCGGGTGTCCGGGGCCAACGTCCTGACTTTC. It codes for CASSFRVSGANVLTF.

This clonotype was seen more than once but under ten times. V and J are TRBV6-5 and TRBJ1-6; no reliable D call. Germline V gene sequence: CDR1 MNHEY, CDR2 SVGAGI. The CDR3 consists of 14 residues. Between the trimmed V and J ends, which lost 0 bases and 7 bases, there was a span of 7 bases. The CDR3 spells CASSYSFRNSPLHF. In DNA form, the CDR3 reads TGTGCCAGCAGTTACTCGTTCCGGAATTCACCCCTCCACTTT.

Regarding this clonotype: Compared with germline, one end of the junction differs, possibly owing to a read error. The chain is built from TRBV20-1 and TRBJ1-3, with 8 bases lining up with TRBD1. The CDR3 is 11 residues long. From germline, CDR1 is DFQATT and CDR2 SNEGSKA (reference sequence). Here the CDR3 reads CSARGDRGPSF. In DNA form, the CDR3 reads TGCAGTGCTAGAGGTGACAGGGGCCCAAGTTTT.

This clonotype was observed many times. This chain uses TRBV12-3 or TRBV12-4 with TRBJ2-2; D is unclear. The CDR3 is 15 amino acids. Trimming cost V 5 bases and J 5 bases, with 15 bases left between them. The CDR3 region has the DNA TGTGCCAGCAGTCCCGGCAGGTGGGGTACCGGGGAGCTGTTTTTT. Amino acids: CASSPGRWGTGELFF.

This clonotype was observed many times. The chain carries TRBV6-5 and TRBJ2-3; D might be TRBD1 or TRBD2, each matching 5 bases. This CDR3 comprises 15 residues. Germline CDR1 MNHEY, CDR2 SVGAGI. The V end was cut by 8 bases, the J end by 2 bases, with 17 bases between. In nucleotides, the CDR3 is TGTGCCAGCTCCCTAGACGGGACCTACACAGATACGCAGTATTTT. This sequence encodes CASSLDGTYTDTQYF.

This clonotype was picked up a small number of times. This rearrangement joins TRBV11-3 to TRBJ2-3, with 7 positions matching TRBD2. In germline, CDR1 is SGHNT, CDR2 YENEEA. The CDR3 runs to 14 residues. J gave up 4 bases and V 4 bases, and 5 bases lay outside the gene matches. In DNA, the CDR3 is TGTGCCAGCAGCTGGGGAGGGTCGTCAGATACGCAGTATTTT. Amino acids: CASSWGGSSDTQYF.

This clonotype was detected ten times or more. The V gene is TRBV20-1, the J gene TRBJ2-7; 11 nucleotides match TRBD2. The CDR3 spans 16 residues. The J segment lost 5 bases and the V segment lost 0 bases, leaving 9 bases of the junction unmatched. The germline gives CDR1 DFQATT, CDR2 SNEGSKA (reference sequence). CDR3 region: CSARESTSGSPHEQYF. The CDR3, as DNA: TGCAGTGCTAGAGAGTCAACTAGCGGGAGTCCCCACGAGCAGTACTTC.

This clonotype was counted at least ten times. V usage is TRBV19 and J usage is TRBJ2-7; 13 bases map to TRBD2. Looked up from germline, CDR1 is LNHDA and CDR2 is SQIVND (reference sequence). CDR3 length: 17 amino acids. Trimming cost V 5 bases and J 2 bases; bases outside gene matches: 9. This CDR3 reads CASSLGTSGAPPYEQYF. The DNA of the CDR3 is TGTGCCAGTAGTCTCGGGACTAGCGGGGCGCCCCCCTACGAGCAGTACTTC. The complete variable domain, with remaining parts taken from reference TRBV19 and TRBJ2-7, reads DGGITQSPKYLFRKEGQNVTLSCEQNLNHDAMYWYRQDPGQGLRLIYYSQIVNDFQKGDIAEGYSVSREKKESFPLTVTSAQKNPTAFYLCASSLGTSGAPPYEQYFGPGTRLTVT.

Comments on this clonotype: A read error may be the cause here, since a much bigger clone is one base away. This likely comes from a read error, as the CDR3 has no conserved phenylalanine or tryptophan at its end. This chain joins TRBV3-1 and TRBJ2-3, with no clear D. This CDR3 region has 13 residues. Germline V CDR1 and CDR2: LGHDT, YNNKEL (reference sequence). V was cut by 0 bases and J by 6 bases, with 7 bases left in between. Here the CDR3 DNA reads TGTGCCAGCAGCCAAGATCCGCGGGATACGCAGTATTTG. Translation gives CASSQDPRDTQYL.

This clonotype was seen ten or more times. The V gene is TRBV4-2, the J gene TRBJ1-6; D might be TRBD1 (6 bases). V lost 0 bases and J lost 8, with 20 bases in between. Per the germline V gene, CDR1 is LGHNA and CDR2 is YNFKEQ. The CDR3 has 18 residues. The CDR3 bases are TGTGCCAGCAGCCAAGAGTGGGGGGCGAGTGGGGGGGATTCACCCCTCCACTTT. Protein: CASSQEWGASGGDSPLHF.

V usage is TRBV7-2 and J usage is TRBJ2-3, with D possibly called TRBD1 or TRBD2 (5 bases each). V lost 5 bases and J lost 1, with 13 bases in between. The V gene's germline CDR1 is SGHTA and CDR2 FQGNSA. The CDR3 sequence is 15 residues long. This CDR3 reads CASSTGTAGTDTQYF. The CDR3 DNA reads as TGTGCCAGCAGCACCGGGACCGCTGGCACAGATACGCAGTATTTT.

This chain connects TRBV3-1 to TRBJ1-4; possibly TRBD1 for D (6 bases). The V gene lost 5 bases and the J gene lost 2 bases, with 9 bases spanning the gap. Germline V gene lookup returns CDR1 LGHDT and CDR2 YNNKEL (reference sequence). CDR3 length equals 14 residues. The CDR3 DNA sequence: TGTGCCAGCAGCAACAGGGTCACTAATGAAAAACTGTTTTTT. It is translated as CASSNRVTNEKLFF.

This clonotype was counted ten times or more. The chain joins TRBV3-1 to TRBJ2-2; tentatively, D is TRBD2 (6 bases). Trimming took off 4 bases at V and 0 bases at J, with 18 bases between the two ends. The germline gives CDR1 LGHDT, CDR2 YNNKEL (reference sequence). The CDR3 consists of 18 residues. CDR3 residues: CASSPSPGLLANTGELFF. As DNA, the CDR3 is TGTGCCAGCAGCCCATCACCAGGACTACTCGCGAACACCGGGGAGCTGTTTTTT.

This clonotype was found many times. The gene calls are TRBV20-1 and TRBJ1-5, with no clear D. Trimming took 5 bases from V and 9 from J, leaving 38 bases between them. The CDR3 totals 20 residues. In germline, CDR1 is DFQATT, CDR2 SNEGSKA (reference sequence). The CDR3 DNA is TGCAGTGCTCGTAGTAGAGAGGGCGTCTCTGGCCTCGTGGGGATAGGGCCCCAGCATTTT. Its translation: CSARSREGVSGLVGIGPQHF.

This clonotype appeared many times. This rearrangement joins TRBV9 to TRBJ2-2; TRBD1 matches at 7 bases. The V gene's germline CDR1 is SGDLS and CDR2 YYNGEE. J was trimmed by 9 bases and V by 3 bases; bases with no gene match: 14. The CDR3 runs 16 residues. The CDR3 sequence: CASSASGTVGLRELFF. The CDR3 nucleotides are TGTGCCAGCAGCGCTTCCGGGACAGTAGGCCTCCGGGAGCTGTTTTTT.

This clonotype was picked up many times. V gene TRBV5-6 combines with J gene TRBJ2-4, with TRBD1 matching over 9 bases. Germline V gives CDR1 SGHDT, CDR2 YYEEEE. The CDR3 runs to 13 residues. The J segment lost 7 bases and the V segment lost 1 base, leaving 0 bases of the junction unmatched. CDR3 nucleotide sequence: TGTGCCAGCAGCTTGACAGGGGGCAACATTCAGTACTTC. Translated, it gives CASSLTGGNIQYF.

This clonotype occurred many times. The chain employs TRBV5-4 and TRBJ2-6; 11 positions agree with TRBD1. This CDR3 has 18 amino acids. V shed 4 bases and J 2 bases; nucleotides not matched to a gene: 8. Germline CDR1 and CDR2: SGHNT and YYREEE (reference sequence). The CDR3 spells CASSLPDRGQTGANVLTF. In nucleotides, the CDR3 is TGTGCCAGCAGCCTACCGGACAGGGGGCAAACTGGGGCCAACGTCCTGACTTTC.

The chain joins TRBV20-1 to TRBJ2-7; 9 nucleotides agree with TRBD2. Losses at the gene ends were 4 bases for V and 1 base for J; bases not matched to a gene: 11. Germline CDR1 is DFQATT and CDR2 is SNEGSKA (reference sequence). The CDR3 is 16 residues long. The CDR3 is CSAKGLASTLSYEQYF. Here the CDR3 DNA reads TGCAGTGCTAAAGGACTAGCGAGCACGCTATCCTACGAGCAGTACTTC.

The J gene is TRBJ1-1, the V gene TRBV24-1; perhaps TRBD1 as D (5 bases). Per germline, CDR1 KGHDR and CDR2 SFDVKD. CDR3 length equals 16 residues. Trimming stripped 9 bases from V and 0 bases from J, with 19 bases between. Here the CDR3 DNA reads TGTGCCACCCGCCTGGGGCCTTGGACTTTGAACACTGAAGCTTTCTTT. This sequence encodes CATRLGPWTLNTEAFF.